A selection of T cell receptor beta chains follows, all from one sample in a study of blood T cell repertoires in COVID-19. The table came from immunoSEQ multiplex PCR; TCRdb's copy has only in-frame clones and leaves some out. The data contain 150,000 to 200,000 clones, about 80% of them seen just once; the ten biggest clones take up around 6.9%. Sequencing was done on a sample of peripheral blood. The receptor source for this set is a man aged 60 to 69 with acute or convalescent COVID-19. The CDR3 runs from the conserved cysteine through the conserved F or W. The D gene is left open where the match is weak. Size is omitted from some rows. Given values are once, few, many or a class for expanded clones.

j_call | v_call | clone_size | d_call | cdr3_nt | cdr3_aa
TRBJ2-3 | TRBV7-8 | NA | TRBD1 | TGTGCCAGCAGCTCACAGGGGACGGCAGATACGCAGTATTTT | CASSSQGTADTQYF
TRBJ1-1 | TRBV7-9 | NA | NA | TGTGCCAGCACCTCGGACACTGAAGCTTTCTTT | CASTSDTEAFF
TRBJ2-3 | TRBV2 | NA | NA | TGTGCCAGCAGTGAAGGGCAGGGGAGCACAGATACGCAGTATTTT | CASSEGQGSTDTQYF
TRBJ1-4 | TRBV5-6 | NA | NA | TGTGCCAGCAGCTCAGTCGCGACAGGCATAAATGAAAAACTGTTTTTT | CASSSVATGINEKLFF
TRBJ1-1 | TRBV6-1 | NA | NA | TGTGCCAGCAGTGAGGGGAGGTACACTGAAGCTTTCTTT | CASSEGRYTEAFF
TRBJ2-2 | TRBV19 | NA | TRBD1 | TGTGCCAGCAGCAAAGGGGACAGGGCTTTCACCGGGGAGCTGTTTTTT | CASSKGDRAFTGELFF
TRBJ1-2 | TRBV30 | NA | NA | TGTGCCTGGAGTGCAGGGAATAACTATGGCTACACCTTC | CAWSAGNNYGYTF
TRBJ1-2 | TRBV28 | NA | NA | TGTGCCAGCAGTTTAAAGACCAGGGTCGGCTACACCTTC | CASSLKTRVGYTF
TRBJ2-2 | TRBV7-3 | few | NA | TGTGCCAGCAGCCCCGCGAACACCGGGGAGCTGTTTTTT | CASSPANTGELFF
TRBJ1-6 | TRBV5-6 | NA | NA | TGTGCCAGCAGCTTGGGAGCGTTCTCCTATAATTCACCCCTCCACTTT | CASSLGAFSYNSPLHF
TRBJ2-1 | TRBV7-9 | NA | NA | TGTGCCAGCAGCTTAGGGGGGCAATTCGGTTACAATGAGCAGTTCTTC | CASSLGGQFGYNEQFF
TRBJ1-6 | TRBV2 | NA | NA | TGTGCCAGCTCCTTGACAGGTTTCCAGCAACACTTT | CASSLTGFQQHF
TRBJ2-1 | TRBV9 | NA | NA | TGTGCCAGCAGCCCACCCGGGAGCTCCTACAATGAGCAGTTCTTC | CASSPPGSSYNEQFF
TRBJ1-5 | TRBV6-6 | few | NA | TGTGCCAGCAGTGCCGCCGGGACACGGAGCAATCAGCCCCAGCATTTT | CASSAAGTRSNQPQHF
TRBJ1-5 | TRBV25-1 | NA | NA | TGTGCCAGCAGTCGAGGGACTGGTCAGCCCCAGCATTTT | CASSRGTGQPQHF
TRBJ2-1 | TRBV7-3 | NA | NA | TGTGCCAGCAGCTTAGGCTTTGGGGGGTTTAATGAGCAGTTCTTC | CASSLGFGGFNEQFF
TRBJ2-7 | TRBV12-5 | NA | TRBD2 | TGTGCTAGTGGTTCCCCTGGGGGCGGGGGGCTCGGCGAGCAGTACTTC | CASGSPGGGGLGEQYF
TRBJ2-5 | TRBV5-1 | NA | TRBD1 | TGCGCCAGCAGCGGAGGACAGGGGCGGCAAGAGACCCAGTACTTC | CASSGGQGRQETQYF
TRBJ1-2 | TRBV7-9 | NA | NA | TGTGCCAGCAGCTTGGCAGCCCCTAGGAGCTACACCTTC | CASSLAAPRSYTF
TRBJ1-5 | TRBV6-2/TRBV6-3 | NA | TRBD1 | TGTGCCAGCAGTGCCGAAAGGACAGGGGGGGGCAATCAGCCCCAGCATTTT | CASSAERTGGGNQPQHF
TRBJ1-1 | TRBV11-2 | NA | NA | TGTGCCAGCAGCTACTTATCGAACACTGAAGCTTTCTTT | CASSYLSNTEAFF
TRBJ2-3 | TRBV5-6 | NA | NA | TGTGCCAGCAGTTTGGACACCGCCCGGCAGTATTTT | CASSLDTARQYF
TRBJ2-4 | TRBV5-6 | NA | NA | TGTGCCAGCAGCAGAGACAGGTCCGCCAAAAACATTCAGTACTTC | CASSRDRSAKNIQYF
TRBJ1-5 | TRBV19 | NA | NA | TGTGCCAGTAGTAGGGGGGGTTCTAGCAATCAGCCCCAGCATTTT | CASSRGGSSNQPQHF
TRBJ2-2 | TRBV29-1 | NA | NA | TGCAGCGCTACCTCAGGCGGGGAGCTGTTTTTT | CSATSGGELFF
TRBJ1-1 | TRBV10-3 | NA | NA | TGTGCCATCAGTGAGTCGGGGGGAGGCGCTGAAGCTTTCTTT | CAISESGGGAEAFF
TRBJ1-4 | TRBV6-5 | few | TRBD1 | TGTGCCAGCAGTTCCGAGACAGGACAGGGACTGTTTTTT | CASSSETGQGLFF
TRBJ1-1 | TRBV10-3 | NA | NA | TGTGCCATCAGTGAGCGGACAGAGGACACTAACACTGAAGCTTTCTTT | CAISERTEDTNTEAFF
TRBJ2-3 | TRBV14 | NA | TRBD2 | TGTGCCAGCGGACTAGCGGGAGGGCAGGATACGCAGTATTTT | CASGLAGGQDTQYF